This is a list of T cell receptor beta chains from one sample in a study of blood T cell repertoires in COVID-19. The data were produced by immunoSEQ multiplex PCR, yet TCRdb's version contains in-frame clones alone and is incomplete. The sample has 150,000 to 200,000 clones; just under 85% are singletons. Specimen: peripheral blood. All receptors derive from a woman at least 80 years old with acute or convalescent COVID-19. Both conserved end residues are part of each CDR3. A D gene is named only where the DNA matches it firmly. Only part of the rows carry a size: once, few, many, or a class if the clone is expanded.

D	J	size	V	length	CDR3	DNA
TRBD2	TRBJ2-1	once	TRBV10-1	19	CASSGGPTSGRPGLNEQFF	TGCGCCAGCAGTGGGGGGCCTACTAGCGGGAGACCGGGCTTGAATGAGCAGTTCTTC
NA	TRBJ1-4	NA	TRBV5-5	15	CASSSRSATNEKLFF	TGTGCCAGCAGCTCGCGGAGTGCAACTAATGAAAAACTGTTTTTT
NA	TRBJ1-6	NA	TRBV12-3/TRBV12-4	12	CASSYSNSPLHF	TGTGCCAGCAGCTACAGTAATTCACCCCTCCACTTT
NA	TRBJ2-3	NA	TRBV4-3	14	CASSQDGSTDTQYF	TGCGCCAGCAGCCAAGATGGCAGCACAGATACGCAGTATTTT
NA	TRBJ2-3	NA	TRBV6-5	16	CASSYRGTGYTDTQYF	TGTGCCAGCAGTTACCGAGGAACAGGGTACACAGATACGCAGTATTTT
NA	TRBJ2-7	NA	TRBV30	14	CAWGLPGLPDEQYF	TGTGCCTGGGGACTCCCGGGACTGCCCGACGAGCAGTACTTC
NA	TRBJ2-3	NA	TRBV10-3	12	CATAADTDTQYF	TGTGCCACCGCTGCGGACACAGATACGCAGTATTTT
NA	TRBJ2-1	few	TRBV18	20	CASSPRDRALSGRFDNEQFF	TGTGCCAGCTCACCACGGGACAGGGCTTTAAGCGGGAGGTTCGACAATGAGCAGTTCTTC
NA	TRBJ2-2	NA	TRBV7-9	13	CASSPLQTGELFF	TGTGCCAGCAGCCCCCTCCAGACCGGGGAGCTGTTTTTT
NA	TRBJ1-1	NA	TRBV5-1	14	CASRETDRDTEAFF	TGCGCCAGCAGGGAGACAGACCGGGACACTGAAGCTTTCTTT
NA	TRBJ1-5	NA	TRBV18	17	CASSPPSGPTGNQPQHF	TGTGCCAGCTCACCACCTTCTGGACCTACAGGGAATCAGCCCCAGCATTTT
NA	TRBJ2-1	NA	TRBV7-2	13	CASSSKQGNEQFF	TGTGCCAGCAGCTCTAAACAGGGAAATGAGCAGTTCTTC
NA	TRBJ1-4	few	TRBV4-3	13	CASSQSPIGKLFF	TGCGCCAGCAGCCAATCCCCCATCGGAAAACTGTTTTTT
TRBD2	TRBJ2-1	NA	TRBV5-6	17	CASSYYTSGSVGNEQFF	TGTGCCAGCAGCTATTATACTAGCGGGAGTGTCGGCAATGAGCAGTTCTTC
NA	TRBJ2-5	NA	TRBV10-3	13	CATIGARQETQYF	TGTGCCACCATTGGAGCGCGTCAAGAGACCCAGTACTTC
TRBD1	TRBJ1-1	NA	TRBV28	16	CASSLLRTGGITEAFF	TGTGCCAGCAGTCTCCTCCGGACAGGGGGCATCACTGAAGCTTTCTTT
TRBD1	TRBJ2-7	NA	TRBV7-8	15	CASSLGGQGYNEQYF	TGTGCCAGCAGCTTAGGGGGACAGGGGTACAACGAGCAGTACTTC
NA	TRBJ1-1	NA	TRBV2	12	CASEGEGGEAFF	TGTGCCAGCGAGGGGGAAGGTGGCGAAGCTTTCTTT
TRBD1	TRBJ2-1	NA	TRBV11-2	14	CASSWDSSYNEQFF	TGTGCCAGCAGCTGGGACAGCTCCTACAATGAGCAGTTCTTC
NA	TRBJ2-1	once	TRBV3-1/TRBV3-2	15	CASSTQYGPHNEQFF	TGTGCCAGCAGCACGCAGTATGGGCCCCACAATGAGCAGTTCTTC
TRBD2	TRBJ2-1	NA	TRBV11-3	15	CASSFGLAGVNEQFF	TGTGCCAGCAGCTTTGGACTAGCGGGAGTCAATGAGCAGTTCTTC
NA	TRBJ2-3	NA	TRBV7-9	17	CASSPPRRGILTDTQYF	TGTGCCAGCAGCCCCCCTAGGAGGGGTATACTCACAGATACGCAGTATTTT
TRBD1	TRBJ2-5	few	TRBV7-9	15	CASSLGAGGEETQYF	TGTGCCAGCAGCTTAGGAGCAGGGGGCGAAGAGACCCAGTACTTC
TRBD2	TRBJ2-1	NA	TRBV11-1	16	CASSPQSGKSYNEQFF	TGTGCCAGCAGCCCACAGAGCGGGAAATCCTACAATGAGCAGTTCTTC
NA	TRBJ2-1	NA	TRBV12-3/TRBV12-4	12	CASSLSVNEQFF	TGTGCCAGCAGTTTATCTGTAAATGAGCAGTTCTTC
NA	TRBJ1-1	once	TRBV7-2	14	CASSPGHWNTEAFF	TGTGCCAGCAGCCCTGGACACTGGAACACTGAAGCTTTCTTT
TRBD1	TRBJ1-5	NA	TRBV2	15	CASSAQGARNQPQHF	TGTGCCAGCAGCGCACAGGGGGCGAGAAATCAGCCCCAGCATTTT
TRBD1	TRBJ1-5	NA	TRBV30	13	CAWEGAVGQPQHF	TGTGCCTGGGAGGGGGCCGTGGGTCAGCCCCAGCATTTT
NA	TRBJ2-2	NA	TRBV5-1	13	CASSLGAIGELFF	TGCGCCAGCAGCCTAGGGGCAATAGGGGAGCTGTTTTTT
NA	TRBJ1-2	once	TRBV15	14	CATSGSGLHYGYTF	TGTGCCACCAGCGGCTCAGGGTTACACTATGGCTACACCTTC
TRBD2	TRBJ2-1	NA	TRBV6-2/TRBV6-3	14	CASSPGTTPEEQFF	TGTGCCAGCAGCCCCGGGACTACCCCTGAGGAGCAGTTCTTC
TRBD2	TRBJ2-7	NA	TRBV5-5	17	CASSLGLSSGASYEQYF	TGTGCCAGCAGCTTGGGTCTCTCTAGCGGGGCCTCCTACGAGCAGTACTTC
TRBD1	TRBJ1-2	once	TRBV7-9	11	CASRTGYGYTF	TGTGCCAGCCGGACAGGGTATGGCTACACCTTC
NA	TRBJ2-7	NA	TRBV20-1	11	CSARESYEQYF	TGCAGTGCTAGAGAGAGCTACGAGCAGTACTTC
TRBD1	TRBJ2-7	NA	TRBV18	14	CASSLGTGGFEQYF	TGTGCCAGCTCCCTTGGGACAGGGGGCTTTGAGCAGTACTTC
NA	TRBJ1-1	once	TRBV11-2	13	CASSLGRGTEAFF	TGTGCCAGCAGCCTCGGGAGGGGGACTGAAGCTTTCTTT
TRBD2	TRBJ2-1	NA	TRBV30	17	CAWSVRLTSGKWNEQFF	TGTGCCTGGAGTGTACGGCTTACTAGCGGGAAGTGGAATGAGCAGTTCTTC
NA	TRBJ1-5	NA	TRBV5-5	13	CASTQGGNQPQHF	TGTGCCAGCACACAGGGTGGGAATCAGCCCCAGCATTTT
TRBD2	TRBJ2-1	NA	TRBV6-5	12	CASSTSGGGQFF	TGTGCCAGCAGTACGAGCGGGGGGGGGCAGTTCTTC
NA	TRBJ1-2	NA	TRBV5-4	12	CASSLEGYGYTF	TGTGCCAGCAGCTTGGAGGGGTATGGCTACACCTTC
TRBD2	TRBJ2-1	NA	TRBV19	18	CASSQRAGLAGAVDEQFF	TGTGCCAGTAGTCAACGTGCCGGGCTAGCGGGAGCAGTGGATGAGCAGTTCTTC
NA	TRBJ2-2	NA	TRBV19	14	CASTVFRGTGELFF	TGTGCCAGTACCGTATTCAGGGGCACCGGGGAGCTGTTTTTT
NA	TRBJ1-5	NA	TRBV19	14	CASSAQYSNQPQHF	TGTGCCAGTAGTGCCCAGTATAGCAATCAGCCCCAGCATTTT
TRBD2	TRBJ2-3	NA	TRBV5-4	17	CASSLGGLAGVSDTQYF	TGTGCCAGCAGCTTGGGGGGACTAGCGGGAGTGTCGGATACGCAGTATTTT
NA	TRBJ2-3	NA	TRBV4-1	16	CASSQGERITTDTQYF	TGCGCCAGCAGCCAAGGGGAGCGGATCACCACAGATACGCAGTATTTT
NA	TRBJ2-7	few	TRBV10-1	14	CASSESVGLYEQYF	TGCGCCAGCAGTGAGTCCGTAGGACTCTACGAGCAGTACTTC
NA	TRBJ1-1	NA	TRBV9	11	CASSDGQKAFF	TGTGCCAGCAGCGACGGACAGAAAGCTTTCTTT
NA	TRBJ1-2	NA	TRBV6-5	14	CASSLRQANYGYTF	TGTGCCAGCTCCTTGAGACAGGCTAACTATGGCTACACCTTC
NA	TRBJ2-7	NA	TRBV20-1	11	CSATGTYEQYF	TGCAGTGCTACAGGGACCTACGAGCAGTACTTC
NA	TRBJ2-7	NA	TRBV27	15	CASSLFPGQIYEQYF	TGTGCCAGCAGTTTATTTCCCGGACAGATCTACGAGCAGTACTTC
TRBD2	TRBJ2-1	NA	TRBV19	16	CASSLRTSGSQYEQFF	TGTGCCAGTAGTCTAAGGACTAGCGGGAGTCAGTATGAGCAGTTCTTC
NA	TRBJ1-5	NA	TRBV19	16	CASSIPPGLSNQPQHF	TGTGCCAGTAGTATACCCCCGGGACTGTCCAATCAGCCCCAGCATTTT
NA	TRBJ2-7	once	TRBV28	14	CASSPTRRSHEQYF	TGTGCCAGCAGTCCGACTAGACGGAGCCACGAGCAGTACTTC
TRBD1	TRBJ2-1	NA	TRBV11-2	16	CASSPVGQGTRNEQFF	TGTGCCAGCAGCCCCGTGGGACAGGGGACGAGGAATGAGCAGTTCTTC
NA	TRBJ1-6	NA	TRBV27	17	CASSPWPGSSYNSPLHF	TGTGCCAGCAGCCCTTGGCCGGGGAGCTCCTATAATTCACCCCTCCACTTT
NA	TRBJ2-1	NA	TRBV7-6	14	CASSLVGESNEQFF	TGTGCCAGCAGCTTAGTCGGGGAGAGCAATGAGCAGTTCTTC
NA	TRBJ1-2	NA	TRBV9	13	CASSVVGADGYTF	TGTGCCAGCAGCGTAGTAGGGGCTGATGGCTACACCTTC
NA	TRBJ2-2	NA	TRBV14	17	CASSQEYTQGWAGELFF	TGTGCCAGCAGCCAAGAGTACACACAGGGATGGGCCGGGGAGCTGTTTTTT
TRBD1	TRBJ1-1	NA	TRBV3-1/TRBV3-2	14	CASSPGTGGTEAFF	TGTGCCAGCAGCCCCGGGACAGGGGGCACTGAAGCTTTCTTT